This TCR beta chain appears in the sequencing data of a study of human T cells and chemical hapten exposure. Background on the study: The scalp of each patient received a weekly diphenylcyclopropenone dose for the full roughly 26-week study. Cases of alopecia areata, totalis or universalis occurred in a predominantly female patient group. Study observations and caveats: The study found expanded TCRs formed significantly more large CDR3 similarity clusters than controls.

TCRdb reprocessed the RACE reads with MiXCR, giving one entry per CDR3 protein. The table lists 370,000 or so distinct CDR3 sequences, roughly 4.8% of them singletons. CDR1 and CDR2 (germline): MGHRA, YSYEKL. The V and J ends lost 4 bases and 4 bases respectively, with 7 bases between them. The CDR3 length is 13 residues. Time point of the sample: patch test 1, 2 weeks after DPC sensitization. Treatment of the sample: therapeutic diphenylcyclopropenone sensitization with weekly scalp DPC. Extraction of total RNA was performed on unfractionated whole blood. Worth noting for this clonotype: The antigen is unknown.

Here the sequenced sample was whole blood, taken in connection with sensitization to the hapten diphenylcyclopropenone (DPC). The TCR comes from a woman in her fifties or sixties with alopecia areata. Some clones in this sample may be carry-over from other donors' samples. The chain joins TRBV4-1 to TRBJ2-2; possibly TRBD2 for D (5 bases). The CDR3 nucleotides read TGCGCCAGCAGCCGCACTAGCACCGGGGAGCTGTTTTTT. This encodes CASSRTSTGELFF.